Each of the 21 T cell receptor beta chains below was sequenced from the same sample in a study of T cells in Graves' hyperthyroidism and ophthalmopathy. Template material for amplifying TCR beta CDR3 regions consisted of RNA transcripts. Primed by the HTBI set, a first-round RT-PCR was run on the TCR CDR3. Via MiXCR, TCRdb re-called the multiplex PCR reads, giving one row per CDR3 protein. The sample lists hundreds of thousands of distinct CDR3 sequences; about 45% were seen once. The specimen sequenced was peripheral blood or thyroid tissue (not recorded which). These receptors all stem from an adult man with Graves' disease, either hyperthyroidism or ophthalmopathy (not recorded which).

J is TRBJ2-5 and V is TRBV5-6; D is perhaps TRBD2 (7 bases). This CDR3 comprises 15 residues. Trimming shortened V by 2 bases and J by 5 bases, and 16 bases separated the two germline ends. CDR1 and CDR2 from the germline V gene are SGHDT and YYEEEE. The CDR3 reads CASSFEGGGVETQYF. Here the CDR3 DNA reads TGTGCCAGCAGCTTTGAAGGCGGGGGCGTCGAGACCCAGTACTTC.

This clonotype was picked up many times. V usage is TRBV7-6 and J usage is TRBJ1-5; D possibly corresponds to TRBD1 (6 bases). The germline V gene encodes CDR1 SGHVS and CDR2 FNYEAQ. Trimming took 5 bases from V and 0 from J, leaving 14 bases between them. The CDR3 runs 16 residues. CDR3 protein: CASSAGTPYSNQPQHF. CDR3 in DNA: TGTGCCAGCAGCGCTGGGACACCTTATAGCAATCAGCCCCAGCATTTT.

V usage is TRBV29-1 and J usage is TRBJ2-7, with 9 positions matching TRBD1. CDR1 SQVTM and CDR2 ANQGSEA come from the germline V gene. The CDR3 is 14 residues long. V was pared by 7 bases and J by 0 bases, with 7 bases of the junction left unmatched. CDR3: CSGRGQGDSYEQYF. The CDR3 coding sequence is TGCAGCGGTAGGGGACAGGGAGACTCCTACGAGCAGTACTTC.

In this sample, this clonotype turned up once. A clone one base away is much larger, so this may be a read error. This chain connects TRBV29-1 to TRBJ2-5, with 11 bases fitting TRBD2. CDR1 and CDR2 (germline): SQVTM, ANQGSEA. The CDR3 consists of 16 residues. CDR3 DNA: TGCAGCGCTGAAATCGCCCTAGCGGGGGGTAGAGAGACCCAGTACTTC. Translated, it gives CSAEIALAGGRETQYF.

A note on this clonotype: A read error is likely, as this CDR3 ends without the conserved phenylalanine or tryptophan. The chain links TRBV9 to TRBJ1-1, with D perhaps matching TRBD1 (6 bases). CDR1 SGDLS and CDR2 YYNGEE come from the germline V gene. V lost 4 bases and J lost 7, with 17 bases in between. There are 14 residues in the CDR3. CDR3 DNA sequence: TGTGCCAGCAGCCGTATAGGGACATCGGGTGAAGCTTTCTTA. Translated, it gives CASSRIGTSGEAFL.

V and J are TRBV7-2 and TRBJ1-6, with D uncertain. With 5 bases removed from V and 10 bases from J, the gap between germline ends came to 15 bases. The CDR3 is made up of 14 amino acids. Per germline, CDR1 SGHTA and CDR2 FQGNSA. CDR3 region: CASSPINGGSPLHF. CDR3 sequence (DNA): TGTGCCAGCAGCCCTATCAACGGCGGATCACCCCTCCACTTT. The full variable domain, in which reference TRBV7-2 and TRBJ1-6 provide the parts outside the CDR3, is GAGVSQSPSNKVTEKGKDVELRCDPISGHTALYWYRQSLGQGLEFLIYFQGNSAPDKSGLPSDRFSAERTGGSVSTLTIQRTQQEDSAVYLCASSPINGGSPLHFGNGTRLTVT.

This clonotype appeared a few times. V gene TRBV19 combines with J gene TRBJ1-2; perhaps TRBD1 as D (6 bases). V was shortened by 3 bases and J by 4 bases, with 12 bases between the two germline ends. Germline V gives CDR1 LNHDA, CDR2 SQIVND (reference sequence). The CDR3 has 14 amino acids. This CDR3 is CASSIFVQGYGYTF. The DNA of the CDR3 is TGTGCCAGTAGTATCTTCGTACAGGGCTATGGCTACACCTTC.

About this clonotype itself: This may come from a read error, since a much larger clone is one base off. Because the CDR3 is missing its conserved closing phenylalanine or tryptophan, this is likely a read error. The rearrangement links TRBV9 to TRBJ1-2; D possibly corresponds to TRBD1 (6 bases). There are 14 residues in the CDR3. V was clipped by 3 bases and J by 0 bases, with 9 bases between them. Germline CDR1 and CDR2: SGDLS and YYNGEE. The CDR3 region has the DNA TGTGCCAGCAGCGGGGACACCTCTAACTATGGCTACACCCTC. This sequence encodes CASSGDTSNYGYTL.

This clonotype came up a few times. The chain combines TRBV2 with TRBJ2-5; D unclear. The CDR3 is made up of 14 amino acids. Between the trimmed V and J ends, which lost 6 bases and 4 bases, there was a span of 15 bases. Per the germline V gene, CDR1 is SNHLY and CDR2 is FYNNEI. For the CDR3, the DNA is TGTGCCAGCAGCCAGACCCAACTCAGAGAGACCCAGTACTTC. Translation: CASSQTQLRETQYF.

This chain links TRBV7-2 with TRBJ2-7, with 9 nucleotides matching TRBD1. In germline, CDR1 is SGHTA, CDR2 FQGNSA. This CDR3 spans 16 amino acids. V lost 5 bases to trimming and J lost 5 bases; unmatched junction nucleotides: 13. The CDR3 sequence: CASSAGPGTGSHEQYF. In DNA, the CDR3 is TGTGCCAGCAGCGCCGGCCCCGGGACAGGGTCCCACGAGCAGTACTTC.

Details on this clonotype: A read error may be the cause here, since a much bigger clone is one base away. The chain has TRBV4-2 and TRBJ2-7, with 9 nucleotides matching TRBD1. Germline CDR1 and CDR2: LGHNA and YNFKEQ. After removal of 4 bases from V and 2 bases from J, the junction contained 12 bases not matched to a gene. The CDR3 length is 17 residues. CDR3 sequence (DNA): TGTGCCAGCAGCCTCCTGACCGGGACAGGGAAACCCTACGAGCAGTACTTC. It codes for CASSLLTGTGKPYEQYF.

The rearrangement links TRBV6-1 to TRBJ1-1, with TRBD1 matching over 10 bases. Trimming removed 6 bases from V and 3 bases from J; junction bases left unmatched: 4. Germline assignment: CDR1 MNHNS and CDR2 SASEGT. There are 14 residues in the CDR3. The chain's CDR3 is CASRPGTGDTEAFF. Here the CDR3 DNA reads TGTGCCAGCAGACCCGGGACAGGGGACACTGAAGCTTTCTTT.

The V gene is TRBV10-2, the J gene TRBJ1-1, with TRBD1 matching over 7 bases. Germline V gives CDR1 WSHSY, CDR2 SAAADI. V was pared by 6 bases and J by 4 bases, with 8 bases of the junction left unmatched. There are 14 residues in the CDR3. In DNA, the CDR3 is TGCGCCAGCAGCCCCAGCTCAGGGGGCACTGAAGCTTTCTTT. It translates to CASSPSSGGTEAFF.

The chain recombines TRBV15 with TRBJ2-5, with D perhaps TRBD1 (7 bases). Trimming left V 5 bases short and J 5 bases short, with 12 bases between. From germline, CDR1 is LNHNV and CDR2 YYDKDF (reference sequence). This CDR3 spans 13 amino acids. Here the CDR3 reads CATSGGGEETQYF. For the CDR3, the DNA is TGTGCCACCAGCGGAGGGGGCGAGGAGACCCAGTACTTC.

The gene calls are TRBV7-8 and TRBJ2-2, with 8 bases matching TRBD2. Germline V gene sequence: CDR1 SGHVS, CDR2 FQNEAQ. This CDR3 is 16 amino acids long. With 6 bases clipped from V and 5 bases from J, the junction kept 11 bases outside the gene matches. CDR3 amino acids: CASSTAGTRGTGELFF. CDR3 nucleotide sequence: TGTGCCAGCAGTACGGCCGGGACTAGAGGGACCGGGGAGCTGTTTTTT.

The chain carries TRBV6-1 and TRBJ1-4, with D perhaps matching TRBD1 (6 bases). CDR3 length: 15 amino acids. The ends were cut back, 6 bases at V and 9 bases at J, with 20 bases in the middle. The germline gives CDR1 MNHNS, CDR2 SASEGT. The CDR3 here is CASSKMTGGNKKLFF. CDR3 sequence (DNA): TGTGCCAGCAGCAAGATGACAGGCGGGAATAAAAAACTGTTTTTT.

The genes are TRBV25-1 and TRBJ2-5, with 9 bases aligning to TRBD1. This CDR3 region has 15 residues. Germline CDR1 is MGHDK and CDR2 is SYGVNS. The CDR3 here is CARDVLGQGTETQYF. The CDR3 DNA is TGTGCTAGAGATGTACTGGGACAGGGCACAGAGACCCAGTACTTC.

This clonotype is a singleton in its sample. The rearrangement links TRBV29-1 to TRBJ1-2; the match to TRBD1 covers 7 bases. Trimming took 4 bases from V and 0 from J; bases not matched to a gene: 11. CDR1 is SQVTM, CDR2 ANQGSEA, per germline. This CDR3 comprises 16 residues. The CDR3 loop is CSVAGDRAFANYGYTF. The CDR3 DNA reads TGCAGCGTTGCAGGCGACAGGGCCTTCGCTAACTATGGCTACACCTTC. The variable domain in full, with the rest retrieved from reference TRBV29-1 and TRBJ1-2, is SAVISQKPSRDICQRGTSLTIQCQVDSQVTMMFWYRQQPGQSLTLIATANQGSEATYESGFVIDKFPISRPNLTFSTLTVSNMSPEDSSIYLCSVAGDRAFANYGYTFGSGTRLTVV.

The CDR3 nucleotides are TGTGCCAGCAGCTTAGGGGGGTTGGCTGGGGCCAACGTCCTGACTTTC. This encodes CASSLGGLAGANVLTF. The V gene is TRBV7-2, the J gene TRBJ2-6; either TRBD1 or TRBD2 may supply D (5 bases each). Germline V gene lookup returns CDR1 SGHTA and CDR2 FQGNSA. This CDR3 is 16 amino acids long. Deletions cut 1 base from V and 2 bases from J, with 9 bases between.

The chain joins TRBV19 to TRBJ1-5, with D possibly TRBD1 on 5 matching bases. Germline lookup yields CDR1 LNHDA and CDR2 SQIVND (reference sequence). The CDR3 is made up of 16 amino acids. V dropped 5 bases and J dropped 0 bases, with 14 bases sitting between them. CDR3: CASSQAGRYSNQPQHF. Written as DNA, the CDR3 is TGTGCCAGTAGTCAAGCAGGGCGCTATAGCAATCAGCCCCAGCATTTT.

The chain recombines TRBV7-2 with TRBJ1-2, with 7 nucleotides matching TRBD1. The CDR3 spans 16 residues. From germline, CDR1 is SGHTA and CDR2 FQGNSA. V lost 5 bases, J lost 5 bases, and 14 bases stayed unmatched. In DNA, the CDR3 is TGTGCCAGCAGCCTTAACCGTGCCGGGACAGATTATGGCTACACCTTC. Protein sequence: CASSLNRAGTDYGYTF.